This T cell receptor beta chain originates from a study of CD8 T cells in acute hepatitis C reinfection. Whole-study context: Sequences come from NS3-1073-specific CD8+ T cells, during acute infection and after clearance.

General study points: Only TCRbeta was bulk sequenced, so alphabeta pairing is unknown.

This CDR3 contains 17 residues. The V and J ends lost 2 bases and 0 bases respectively, with 16 bases between them. Looked up from germline, CDR1 is MNHNS and CDR2 is SASEGT. Method: immunoSEQ multiplex PCR; TCRdb's copy keeps in-frame clones and lacks some. The sample shows tens of thousands of clones, around nine tenths of them seen only once. In regard to this clone: No antigen is known for it.

Noted time point: naive CD8 control sorted from an acute-time-point sample. This sequence joins TRBV6-1 and TRBJ1-1; D is unclear. The receptor's source is a man in his thirties or forties with chronic hepatitis C. The sample was naive CD8+ T cells from PBMCs. CDR3 protein: CASSEWSPTAMNTEAFF. The CDR3, as DNA: TGTGCCAGCAGTGAATGGTCCCCCACTGCCATGAACACTGAAGCTTTCTTT.